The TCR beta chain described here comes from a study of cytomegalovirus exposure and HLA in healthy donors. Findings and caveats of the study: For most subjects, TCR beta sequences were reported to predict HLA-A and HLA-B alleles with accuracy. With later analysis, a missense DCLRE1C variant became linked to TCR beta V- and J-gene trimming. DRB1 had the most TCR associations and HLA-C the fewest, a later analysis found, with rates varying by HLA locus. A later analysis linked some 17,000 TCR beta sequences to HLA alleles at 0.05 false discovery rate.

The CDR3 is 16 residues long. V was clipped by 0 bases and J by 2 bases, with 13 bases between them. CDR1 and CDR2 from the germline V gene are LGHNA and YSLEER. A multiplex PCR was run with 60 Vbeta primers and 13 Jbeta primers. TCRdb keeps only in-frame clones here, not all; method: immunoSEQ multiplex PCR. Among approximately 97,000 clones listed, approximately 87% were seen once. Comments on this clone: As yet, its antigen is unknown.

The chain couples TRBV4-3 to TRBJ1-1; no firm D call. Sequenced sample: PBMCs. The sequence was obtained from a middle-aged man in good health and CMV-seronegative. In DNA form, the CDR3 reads TGCGCCAGCAGCCAAGATCACTACACTTTAAACACTGAAGCTTTCTTT. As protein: CASSQDHYTLNTEAFF.